This T cell receptor (beta chain) came from a study of blood T cell repertoires in COVID-19. The overall study: Samples of COVID-19 (acute and convalescent) were obtained from the United States, Italy and Spain.

The method was immunoSEQ multiplex PCR; TCRdb's version includes in-frame clones alone and lacks a portion of them. The sample lists roughly 70,000 clones, roughly nine tenths occurring once. Regarding this clone: Relative to the germline gene, one junction end is altered; a read error may explain this.

The germline gives CDR1 SNHLY, CDR2 FYNNEI. This CDR3 spans 15 amino acids. Source material: peripheral blood. This TCR was recovered from a man in his fifties with acute or convalescent COVID-19. The chain couples TRBV2 to TRBJ2-1, with D possibly matching TRBD2 (6 bases). The CDR3 sequence: CARSGTGLFYNEQFF. DNA of the CDR3: TGTGCCAGGAGTGGGACGGGACTTTTTTACAATGAGCAGTTCTTC.